A selection of T cell receptor beta chains follows, all from one sample in a study of blood T cells in healthy people across ages. One entry per CDR3 protein, called by TCRdb with MiXCR from the 5' RACE reads. The sample gives 1.5 million or so distinct CDR3 sequences, about 45% of which show up once; roughly 3.7% is in the top ten. Sequenced material: blood. The source is a woman aged 18-29 years in good health. CDR3s include the opening cysteine and the closing phenylalanine or tryptophan. D genes are given only for firm matches. The listing skips clone size in some rows; elsewhere it reads once, few, many or a size class.

clone_size: NA
v_call: TRBV9
d_call: NA
j_call: TRBJ2-2
cdr3_aa: CASSGLDYGGELFF
cdr3_nt: TGTGCCAGCAGCGGACTAGATTATGGAGGGGAGCTGTTTTTT

clone_size: NA
v_call: TRBV6-2/TRBV6-3
d_call: TRBD1
j_call: TRBJ2-1
cdr3_aa: CASSYSWTGDDEQFF
cdr3_nt: TGTGCCAGCAGTTACTCATGGACAGGAGACGATGAGCAGTTCTTC

clone_size: few
v_call: TRBV5-1
d_call: NA
j_call: TRBJ2-6
cdr3_aa: CASSLEASGANVLTF
cdr3_nt: TGCGCCAGCAGCTTGGAGGCGTCTGGGGCCAACGTCCTGACTTTC

clone_size: NA
v_call: TRBV24-1
d_call: TRBD1
j_call: TRBJ1-2
cdr3_aa: CATSDQGTAGYTF
cdr3_nt: TGTGCCACCAGTGACCAGGGGACAGCTGGCTACACCTTC

clone_size: few
v_call: TRBV7-2
d_call: TRBD2
j_call: TRBJ2-7
cdr3_aa: CASSRLAGGNNEQYF
cdr3_nt: TGTGCCAGCTCAAGACTAGCGGGAGGGAACAATGAGCAGTACTTC

clone_size: NA
v_call: TRBV11-2
d_call: TRBD1
j_call: TRBJ2-5
cdr3_aa: CASSSTGTVMETQYF
cdr3_nt: TGTGCCAGCAGCTCGACCGGGACAGTTATGGAGACCCAGTACTTC

clone_size: NA
v_call: TRBV5-1
d_call: NA
j_call: TRBJ1-2
cdr3_aa: CASSAVGGAINYGYTF
cdr3_nt: TGCGCCAGCAGCGCAGTCGGAGGGGCTATTAACTATGGCTACACCTTC

clone_size: NA
v_call: TRBV27
d_call: NA
j_call: TRBJ1-6
cdr3_aa: CASSGQPNSPLHF
cdr3_nt: TGTGCCAGCAGCGGACAGCCTAATTCACCCCTCCACTTT

clone_size: few
v_call: TRBV7-2
d_call: TRBD1
j_call: TRBJ1-1
cdr3_aa: CASSLRQGATEAFF
cdr3_nt: TGTGCCAGCAGCCTCCGACAGGGGGCAACTGAAGCTTTCTTT

clone_size: NA
v_call: TRBV4-1
d_call: TRBD2
j_call: TRBJ2-1
cdr3_aa: CASSQDFGLAGKEQFF
cdr3_nt: TGCGCCAGTAGCCAAGATTTCGGACTAGCGGGCAAGGAGCAGTTCTTC

clone_size: NA
v_call: TRBV20-1
d_call: TRBD2
j_call: TRBJ2-3
cdr3_aa: CSANRGGTQYF
cdr3_nt: TGCAGTGCCAACCGCGGGGGTACGCAGTATTTT

clone_size: few
v_call: TRBV29-1
d_call: TRBD1
j_call: TRBJ2-5
cdr3_aa: CSVEGGRDRGQETQYF
cdr3_nt: TGCAGCGTTGAGGGGGGCCGGGACAGGGGCCAAGAGACCCAGTACTTC